What follows are 30 T cell receptor beta chains derived from one specimen sequenced in a study of blood T cells in healthy people across ages. The authors ran a second PCR of about 6 to 11 cycles using a sample-barcoded 5' primer and a J-beta primer mix. TCRdb independently ran MiXCR on the 5' RACE reads; one entry per CDR3 protein. The sample holds just under 550,000 distinct CDR3 sequences, about 25% seen once. The same specimen was also included in a second study, on T cells of mothers and their children.

The sequencing input was blood. The receptors derive from a boy younger than 18 in good health.

V is TRBV7-9 and J is TRBJ1-3; 9 bases agree with TRBD1. Losses at the gene ends were 5 bases for V and 4 bases for J; bases not matched to a gene: 9. The germline CDR1 and CDR2 sequences are SEHNR and FQNEAQ (reference sequence). The CDR3 consists of 16 residues. The CDR3 nucleotides read TGTGCCAGCAGCCCAGGGACAGGGACGGGCGGAAACACCATATATTTT. This sequence encodes CASSPGTGTGGNTIYF.

This chain links TRBV20-1 with TRBJ2-7; D is possibly TRBD2 (6 bases). V lost 3 bases and J lost 6, with 15 bases in between. Germline V lookup: CDR1 DFQATT, CDR2 SNEGSKA (reference sequence). The CDR3 spans 13 residues. CDR3 loop: CSASTRVGGEQYF. Written as DNA, the CDR3 is TGCAGTGCTAGTACTCGAGTGGGGGGCGAGCAGTACTTC.

This clonotype has a handful of counts. The chain's CDR3 is CSAKDWTGQYF. CDR3 DNA sequence: TGCAGTGCAAAAGACTGGACAGGGCAGTACTTC. The chain joins TRBV20-1 to TRBJ2-7; 7 bases fit TRBD1. The germline V gene encodes CDR1 DFQATT and CDR2 SNEGSKA (reference sequence). Losses at the gene ends were 6 bases for V and 9 bases for J; bases not matched to a gene: 8. The CDR3 extends over 11 amino acids.

This clonotype was picked up a small number of times. The J gene is TRBJ2-1, the V gene TRBV5-1, with a weak D call TRBD2 (5 bases). The CDR3 extends over 16 amino acids. V lost 0 bases, J lost 1 base, and 11 bases lay in between. Germline V gives CDR1 SGHRS, CDR2 YFSETQ. CDR3 sequence reads: CASSLADGNSYNEQFF. The CDR3 nucleotides read TGCGCCAGCAGCTTGGCCGACGGGAATTCCTACAATGAGCAGTTCTTC.

A few counts support this clonotype. The chain uses TRBV11-2 and TRBJ2-5; either TRBD1 or TRBD2 may fit D (6 bases each). The closer fit of TRBJ2-1 to the DNA end suggests the J call may be wrong. The CDR3 extends over 17 amino acids. Germline CDR1 reads SGHAT; CDR2 reads FQNNGV. CDR3 sequence: CASSLDRGRGWRNEQFF. In nucleotides, the CDR3 is TGTGCCAGCAGCTTAGATCGGGGGCGGGGCTGGAGGAATGAGCAGTTCTTC.

This clonotype was found a few times. The CDR3 reads CASSPGQGVWTGELFF. The CDR3 DNA sequence: TGTGCCAGCAGCCCGGGACAGGGAGTCTGGACCGGGGAGCTGTTTTTT. This chain joins TRBV21-1 and TRBJ2-2; the table calls TRBD1, which could not be checked here. TRBV21-1 is an annotated pseudogene. The CDR3 sequence is 16 residues long.

This clonotype was seen a few times. This chain's CDR3 is CSVGLTYNEQFF. DNA for the CDR3: TGCAGCGTGGGACTCACCTACAATGAGCAGTTCTTC. The chain carries TRBV29-1 and TRBJ2-5, with D possibly being TRBD2 (6 bases). Judging by the DNA end, TRBJ2-1 fits better; the J call may be wrong. CDR3 length equals 12 residues. In germline, CDR1 is SQVTM, CDR2 ANQGSEA.

The genes are TRBV3-1 and TRBJ1-4; maybe TRBD1 (6 bases). The CDR3 sequence is 14 residues long. Trimming shortened V by 7 bases and J by 7 bases, and 16 bases separated the two germline ends. Germline V gene lookup returns CDR1 LGHDT and CDR2 YNNKEL (reference sequence). Written as DNA, the CDR3 is TGTGCCAGCACCTTATTCGAAGGGGGTGAAAAACTGTTTTTT. Its translation: CASTLFEGGEKLFF.

The chain has TRBV9 and TRBJ2-3; 7 bases line up with TRBD2. V was pared by 2 bases and J by 2 bases, with 8 bases of the junction left unmatched. Germline CDR1 SGDLS, CDR2 YYNGEE. This CDR3 comprises 16 residues. CDR3 sequence (DNA): TGTGCCAGCAGCGTCGCCGGGACTAAACCCACAGATACGCAGTATTTT. Amino acids: CASSVAGTKPTDTQYF.

This clonotype was detected only a few times. This sequence joins TRBV4-3 and TRBJ1-2; no firm D call. With 0 bases removed from V and 0 bases from J, the gap between germline ends came to 11 bases. The V gene's germline CDR1 is LGHNA and CDR2 YSLEER. The CDR3 extends over 16 amino acids. This chain's CDR3 is CASSQDSTFPNYGYTF. In nucleotides, the CDR3 is TGCGCCAGCAGCCAAGATTCCACTTTTCCTAACTATGGCTACACCTTC.

The sample holds many counts of this clonotype. The chain has TRBV4-2 and TRBJ2-7; D is ambiguous. The CDR3 is 14 residues long. Germline CDR1 reads LGHNA; CDR2 reads YNFKEQ. Trimming took off 2 bases at V and 1 base at J, with 9 bases between the two ends. The CDR3, as DNA: TGTGCCAGCAGCCAAAACGCCGGATCCTACGAGCAGTACTTC. Its protein product is CASSQNAGSYEQYF.

There are a few counts of this clonotype. The V and J genes are TRBV3-1 and TRBJ2-5, with 10 bases aligning to TRBD2. This CDR3 has 17 residues. The germline gives CDR1 LGHDT, CDR2 YNNKEL (reference sequence). Losses at the gene ends were 1 base for V and 2 bases for J; bases not matched to a gene: 7. CDR3 DNA: TGTGCCAGCAGCCAAGGGTGGCTAGCGGGAGTACAAGAGACCCAGTACTTC. This translates into CASSQGWLAGVQETQYF.

This clonotype has more than one count but fewer than ten. The chain links TRBV9 to TRBJ1-2; no definite D call. Germline V gene lookup returns CDR1 SGDLS and CDR2 YYNGEE. The CDR3 has 14 residues. V was trimmed by 0 bases and J by 0 bases, leaving 6 bases between them. The CDR3 loop reads CASSVGTANYGYTF. CDR3 DNA sequence: TGTGCCAGCAGCGTAGGTACAGCTAACTATGGCTACACCTTC.

The table lists this clonotype with a few counts. The CDR3 loop is CASSERGPNTEAFF. CDR3 nucleotide sequence: TGTGCCAGCAGTGAGCGGGGCCCGAACACTGAAGCTTTCTTT. This chain uses TRBV7-3 with TRBJ1-1; the D gene is possibly TRBD1 (5 bases). V lost 6 bases, J lost 1 base, and 12 bases lay in between. The CDR3 is made up of 14 amino acids. Per the germline V gene, CDR1 is SGHTA and CDR2 is FQGTGA.

The rearrangement joins TRBV29-1 to TRBJ2-3; tentatively, D is TRBD1 or TRBD2 (6 bases each). The CDR3 length is 14 residues. Germline CDR1 reads SQVTM; CDR2 reads ANQGSEA. The germline V and J ends were trimmed by 4 bases and 6 bases, with 17 bases remaining between them. The CDR3 nucleotides are TGCAGCGTTGGGGTTCGGGGGCTGACGGATACGCAGTATTTT. It codes for CSVGVRGLTDTQYF.

The rearrangement links TRBV6-2 or TRBV6-3 to TRBJ2-6; TRBD1 agrees at 11 bases. J lost 4 bases, V lost 6 bases, and 8 bases had no gene match. CDR3 length equals 17 residues. Germline CDR1 MNHEY, CDR2 SVGEGT. CDR3 coding DNA: TGTGCCAGCAGCCTGGACAGGGGGCAGTCAGGGGCCAACGTCCTGACTTTC. Its translation: CASSLDRGQSGANVLTF.

Only a few counts were recorded for this clonotype. Germline is not matched at one junction end, which may reflect a read error. The chain recombines TRBV4-1 with TRBJ2-5; TRBD2 aligns across 8 bases. CDR1 MGHRA and CDR2 YSYEKL come from the germline V gene. This CDR3 is built from 16 residues. The CDR3 bases are TGCGCCAGCGGCCAAGAGGTCGGGAGGGTACAAGAGACCCAGTACTTC. Its translation: CASGQEVGRVQETQYF.

The chain recombines TRBV7-9 with TRBJ2-1, with D possibly being TRBD1 (6 bases). The J call may be mistaken, given a closer DNA end match to TRBJ2-7. This CDR3 is built from 13 residues. In germline, CDR1 is SEHNR, CDR2 FQNEAQ (reference sequence). The CDR3 DNA follows: TGTGCCAGCAGCGACGGACAGCCCTACGAGCAGTACTTC. Protein: CASSDGQPYEQYF.

A few counts support this clonotype. The chain recombines TRBV11-2 with TRBJ1-5; 10 bases fit TRBD1. V was clipped by 4 bases and J by 0 bases; unmatched bases: 15. The CDR3 runs to 20 residues. Germline V gene lookup returns CDR1 SGHAT and CDR2 FQNNGV. DNA of the CDR3: TGTGCCAGCAGCTCATCCCGGCAGGACAGGGGGGGAGATAGCAATCAGCCCCAGCATTTT. Translated: CASSSSRQDRGGDSNQPQHF. Complete variable domain (other parts from reference TRBV11-2 and TRBJ1-5): EAGVAQSPRYKIIEKRQSVAFWCNPISGHATLYWYQQILGQGPKLLIQFQNNGVVDDSQLPKDRFSAERLKGVDSTLKIQPAKLEDSAVYLCASSSSRQDRGGDSNQPQHFGDGTRLSIL.

The V gene is TRBV20-1, the J gene TRBJ1-5; TRBD1 might be the D (6 bases). This CDR3 comprises 15 residues. Trimming took off 8 bases at V and 2 bases at J, with 19 bases between the two ends. Germline V gives CDR1 DFQATT, CDR2 SNEGSKA (reference sequence). CDR3 in amino acids: CSQSWRGSGNQPQHF. CDR3 nucleotides: TGCAGTCAGTCATGGAGGGGGTCTGGCAATCAGCCCCAGCATTTT.

The rearrangement links TRBV4-2 to TRBJ2-3, with D possibly TRBD2 on 5 matching bases. CDR1 is LGHNA and CDR2 is YNFKEQ in the germline V gene. The V gene lost 0 bases and the J gene lost 6 bases, with 19 bases spanning the gap. The CDR3 covers 17 residues. The CDR3 protein is CASSQDFLAIPRDTQYF. The CDR3 nucleotides are TGTGCCAGCAGCCAAGATTTTCTAGCAATACCAAGGGATACGCAGTATTTT.

This clonotype has just a few counts. This chain joins TRBV18 and TRBJ2-5; D uncertain. V was trimmed by 3 bases and J by 5 bases, leaving 13 bases between them. The CDR3 loop spans 14 amino acids. CDR1 and CDR2 from the germline V gene are KGHSH and LQKENI. For the CDR3, the DNA is TGTGCCAGCTCACCCTATGGACCTCGCGAGACCCAGTACTTC. This gives the protein CASSPYGPRETQYF.

The chain is built from TRBV20-1 and TRBJ1-5, with D hard to call. Trimming cost V 5 bases and J 0 bases, with 14 bases left between them. The CDR3 totals 15 residues. Germline CDR1 is DFQATT and CDR2 is SNEGSKA (reference sequence). CDR3 nucleotides: TGCAGTGCTCCTAAGGAGACTTATAGCAATCAGCCCCAGCATTTT. It codes for CSAPKETYSNQPQHF.

This clonotype showed up just once. The rearrangement uses TRBV24-1 and TRBJ2-7; 7 nucleotides line up with TRBD2. The DNA matches TRBJ2-1 better at its end, which makes the J call doubtful. Germline V gene lookup returns CDR1 KGHDR and CDR2 SFDVKD. CDR3 length: 13 amino acids. The CDR3 region has the DNA TGTGCCACCAGCCAGGCGGGGGACAATGAGCAGTTCTTC. This codes for CATSQAGDNEQFF.

The chain uses TRBV6-6 and TRBJ2-1; a possible D gene is TRBD2 (6 bases). V shed 2 bases and J shed 1 base, with 12 bases lying between them. Germline CDR1 is MNHNY and CDR2 is SVGAGI (reference sequence). This CDR3 has 16 residues. CDR3 in amino acids: CASSYLTSGSYNEQFF. CDR3 nucleotides: TGTGCCAGCAGTTACCTGACTAGTGGTTCCTACAATGAGCAGTTCTTC.

V usage is TRBV6-5 and J usage is TRBJ1-2; no clear D. Trimming stripped 6 bases from V and 4 bases from J, with 9 bases between. This CDR3 region has 12 residues. The V gene's germline CDR1 is MNHEY and CDR2 SVGAGI. CDR3 residues: CASRGWGYGYTF. CDR3 coding DNA: TGTGCCAGCAGAGGCTGGGGCTATGGCTACACCTTC.

This clonotype was detected a few times. CDR3 region: CAGKTSGGSTGELFF. The CDR3 nucleotides read TGTGCCGGCAAGACTAGCGGGGGGTCGACCGGGGAGCTGTTTTTT. V gene TRBV6-1 combines with J gene TRBJ2-2; 13 bases line up with TRBD2. There are 15 residues in the CDR3. The V and J ends lost 11 bases and 5 bases, in that order; junction bases with no gene match: 8. The germline V gene has CDR1 MNHNS and CDR2 SASEGT.

This clonotype was counted only a few times. The rearrangement links TRBV29-1 to TRBJ2-5; possibly TRBD1 or TRBD2 for D (5 bases each). CDR3 length: 15 amino acids. Germline CDR1 and CDR2: SQVTM and ANQGSEA. The V gene lost 0 bases and the J gene lost 6 bases, with 17 bases spanning the gap. CDR3 coding DNA: TGCAGCGTTGAAGATTCGGGGCTTAGCGTGAAGACCCAGTACTTC. Protein sequence: CSVEDSGLSVKTQYF.

There are a few counts of this clonotype. The chain uses TRBV5-5 and TRBJ2-1; 10 positions match TRBD2. From germline, CDR1 is SGHKS and CDR2 YYEKEE (reference sequence). V lost 4 bases and J lost 7; bases outside the gene matches: 8. The CDR3 sequence is 15 residues long. The CDR3, as DNA: TGTGCCAGCAGCGTCGATCCGGGACTAGCGAATGAGCAGTTCTTC. Encoded protein: CASSVDPGLANEQFF.

This chain uses TRBV5-1 with TRBJ1-2; D remains ambiguous. CDR1 and CDR2 from the germline V gene are SGHRS and YFSETQ. This CDR3 is built from 14 residues. The V and J ends lost 0 bases and 4 bases respectively, with 10 bases between them. CDR3 amino acids: CASSLEDPSYGYTF. In nucleotides, the CDR3 is TGCGCCAGCAGCTTGGAGGATCCCTCCTATGGCTACACCTTC.